The 6 T cell receptor beta chains reported below all come from one sample, sequenced in a study of long-term antiretroviral therapy in people with HIV. The authors ran the immunoSEQ assay, v3.0, at survey level. The method was immunoSEQ multiplex PCR; TCRdb's version includes in-frame clones alone and lacks a portion of them. The sample has tens of thousands of clones; about 86% are singletons. The starting material was unsorted PBMCs, obtained just before starting antiretroviral therapy. The receptors derive from a woman aged 18-30 years with HIV.

This chain connects TRBV6-1 to TRBJ1-5; no clear D. Germline-derived CDR1 and CDR2 are MNHNS and SASEGT. The V end lost 6 bases, the J end lost 0 bases, and 6 bases lay between the germline ends. CDR3 length: 13 residues. The CDR3 bases are TGTGCCAGCAGGACCTATAGCAATCAGCCCCAGCATTTT. Its protein product is CASRTYSNQPQHF.

The chain links TRBV2 to TRBJ2-2; TRBD1 aligns across 9 bases. The germline gives CDR1 SNHLY, CDR2 FYNNEI. V lost 6 bases and J lost 1; bases outside the gene matches: 0. CDR3 length equals 14 residues. This chain's CDR3 is CASRGQGNTGELFF. In DNA, the CDR3 is TGTGCCAGCAGGGGACAGGGGAACACCGGGGAGCTGTTTTTT.

This clone was observed a few times. CDR3 loop: CASSLEFKALGYDEQYF. The CDR3, as DNA: TGTGCCAGCAGCTTGGAGTTTAAGGCACTAGGTTACGACGAGCAGTACTTC. The chain couples TRBV5-6 to TRBJ2-7, with D possibly matching TRBD2 (5 bases). Germline V gene data show CDR1 as SGHDT and CDR2 as YYEEEE. V was shortened by 0 bases and J by 5 bases, with 21 bases between the two germline ends. This CDR3 has 17 residues.

The chain joins TRBV7-8 to TRBJ2-3, with 8 bases identical to TRBD2. The V gene's germline CDR1 is SGHVS and CDR2 FQNEAQ. The CDR3 covers 15 residues. V lost 2 bases, J lost 2 bases, and 3 bases stayed unmatched. The CDR3 spells CASSLRTSTTDTQYF. In DNA, the CDR3 is TGTGCCAGCAGCTTACGGACTAGCACCACAGATACGCAGTATTTT.

The V gene is TRBV5-6, the J gene TRBJ1-2; TRBD1 aligns across 7 bases. The J segment lost 4 bases and the V segment lost 4 bases, leaving 4 bases of the junction unmatched. CDR3 length equals 13 residues. Germline lookup yields CDR1 SGHDT and CDR2 YYEEEE. The DNA of the CDR3 is TGTGCCAGCAGCACAGGGGACACCTATGGCTACACCTTC. Residues: CASSTGDTYGYTF. The variable domain in full, completed from reference TRBV5-6 and TRBJ1-2, reads DAGVTQSPTHLIKTRGQQVTLRCSPKSGHDTVSWYQQALGQGPQFIFQYYEEEERQRGNFPDRFSGHQFPNYSSELNVNALLLGDSALYLCASSTGDTYGYTFGSGTRLTVV.

This chain joins TRBV11-2 and TRBJ2-1; TRBD1 might be the D (6 bases). The V gene lost 1 base and the J gene lost 4 bases, with 14 bases spanning the gap. Germline values: CDR1 SGHAT, CDR2 FQNNGV. CDR3 length: 16 residues. CDR3 in DNA: TGTGCCAGCAGCTTAGTGACAGGCCAGTTTTACAATGAGCAGTTCTTC. Amino acids: CASSLVTGQFYNEQFF.